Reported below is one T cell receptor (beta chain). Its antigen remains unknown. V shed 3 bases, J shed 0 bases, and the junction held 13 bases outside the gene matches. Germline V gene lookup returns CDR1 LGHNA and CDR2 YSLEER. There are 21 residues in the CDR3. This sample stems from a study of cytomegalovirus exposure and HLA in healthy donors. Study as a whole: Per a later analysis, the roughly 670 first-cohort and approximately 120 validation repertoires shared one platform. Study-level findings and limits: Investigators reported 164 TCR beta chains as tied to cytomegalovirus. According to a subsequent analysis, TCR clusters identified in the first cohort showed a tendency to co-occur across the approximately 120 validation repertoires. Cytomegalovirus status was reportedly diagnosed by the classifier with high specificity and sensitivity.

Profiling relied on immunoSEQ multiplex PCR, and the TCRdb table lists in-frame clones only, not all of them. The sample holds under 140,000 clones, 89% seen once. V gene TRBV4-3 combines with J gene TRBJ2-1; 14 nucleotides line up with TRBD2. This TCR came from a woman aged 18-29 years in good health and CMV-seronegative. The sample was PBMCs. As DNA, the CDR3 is TGCGCCAGCAGCCAGGCTACCGGACTAGCGGGGGGCCTGAGCTCCTACAATGAGCAGTTCTTC. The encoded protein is CASSQATGLAGGLSSYNEQFF.